A single sample is the source of the 24 T cell receptor beta chains below, sequenced in a study of T cells in localized non-small cell lung cancer. Data came from immunoSEQ multiplex PCR; TCRdb stores just in-frame clones and leaves some out. Found here are tens of thousands of clones, approximately 80% of them singletons; the top ten hold about 18%. This specimen was peripheral blood, taken before any cancer treatment. The receptors originated from a male donor aged 60 or over with stage III squamous cell lung carcinoma.

The chain links TRBV5-1 to TRBJ1-3; the D gene is possibly TRBD1 (6 bases). This CDR3 has 16 amino acids. The germline CDR1 and CDR2 sequences are SGHRS and YFSETQ. V dropped 4 bases and J dropped 3 bases, with 17 bases sitting between them. This chain's CDR3 is CASSPEGGQVGNTIYF. The DNA for the CDR3 is TGCGCCAGCAGCCCGGAGGGGGGGCAGGTTGGAAACACCATATATTTT.

CDR3 amino acids: CAEMVNTEAFF. The DNA for the CDR3 is TGTGCCGAGATGGTGAACACTGAAGCTTTCTTT. The chain couples TRBV30 to TRBJ1-1, with D unresolved. Germline loops: CDR1 GTSNPN, CDR2 SVGIG (reference sequence). This CDR3 region has 11 residues. V lost 8 bases, J lost 0 bases, and 7 bases lay in between.

The rearrangement uses TRBV5-4 and TRBJ2-1, with a weak D call TRBD2 (6 bases). Germline V CDR1 and CDR2: SGHNT, YYREEE (reference sequence). Trimming cost V 0 bases and J 6 bases, with 13 bases left between them. The CDR3 consists of 15 residues. The CDR3 DNA reads TGTGCCAGCAGCTTGGTAGGGGCAGCGGGCAATGAGCAGTTCTTC. This sequence encodes CASSLVGAAGNEQFF.

The V gene is TRBV25-1, the J gene TRBJ1-4, with D tentatively TRBD1 (5 bases). The CDR3 is 15 residues long. Germline V gene data show CDR1 as MGHDK and CDR2 as SYGVNS. Trimming took off 2 bases at V and 7 bases at J, with 14 bases between the two ends. This CDR3 reads CASSEGGRAREKLFF. The CDR3 nucleotides are TGTGCCAGCAGTGAAGGTGGCAGGGCACGTGAAAAACTGTTTTTT.

V gene TRBV19 combines with J gene TRBJ2-1; 7 bases match TRBD2. This CDR3 has 15 residues. The germline V gene encodes CDR1 LNHDA and CDR2 SQIVND (reference sequence). The ends lost 4 bases at V and 7 bases at J; junction bases unmatched: 10. The CDR3 loop reads CASSTGLEFINEQFF. For the CDR3, the DNA is TGTGCCAGTAGTACCGGACTAGAGTTCATAAATGAGCAGTTCTTC.

The rearrangement links TRBV5-1 to TRBJ2-1; D remains unclear. Germline V gene sequence: CDR1 SGHRS, CDR2 YFSETQ. V was clipped by 1 base and J by 0 bases, with 11 bases between them. The CDR3 runs 16 residues. In nucleotides, the CDR3 is TGCGCCAGCAGCTTGCTTGACATCAGCTCCTACAATGAGCAGTTCTTC. It specifies CASSLLDISSYNEQFF.

This clone appeared a few times. The CDR3 spells CASSTHSGYTEAFF. As DNA, the CDR3 is TGCGCCAGCAGCACCCACTCAGGCTATACTGAAGCTTTCTTT. The chain combines TRBV4-1 with TRBJ1-1; D is uncertain. In germline, CDR1 is MGHRA, CDR2 YSYEKL. This CDR3 contains 14 residues. Trimming pared 5 bases from V and 5 bases from J, leaving 15 bases between.

This chain joins TRBV9 and TRBJ1-1, with D unresolved. Trimming left V 4 bases short and J 0 bases short, with 7 bases between. Germline assignment: CDR1 SGDLS and CDR2 YYNGEE. The CDR3 sequence is 13 residues long. The CDR3 loop is CASSSRLNTEAFF. Here the CDR3 DNA reads TGTGCCAGCAGCTCACGACTGAACACTGAAGCTTTCTTT.

The chain has TRBV6-5 and TRBJ1-4; tentatively, D is TRBD1 (6 bases). Between the trimmed V and J ends, which lost 6 bases and 8 bases, there was a span of 13 bases. Looked up from germline, CDR1 is MNHEY and CDR2 is SVGAGI. This CDR3 region has 13 residues. The CDR3 loop reads CASSLKGEEKLFF. The CDR3 nucleotides read TGTGCCAGCAGCCTGAAGGGGGAGGAAAAACTGTTTTTT.

The table lists this clone with a few counts. The chain carries TRBV5-1 and TRBJ1-1; weak D call: TRBD1 (6 bases). Trimming pared 4 bases from V and 8 bases from J, leaving 18 bases between. CDR1 and CDR2 from the germline V gene are SGHRS and YFSETQ. This CDR3 is built from 14 residues. The CDR3: CASSPGAPRGEAFF. The CDR3 nucleotides read TGCGCCAGCAGCCCGGGGGCGCCTCGGGGGGAAGCTTTCTTT.

The gene calls are TRBV19 and TRBJ2-1; 9 positions agree with TRBD2. Trimming cost V 0 bases and J 3 bases; bases outside gene matches: 0. This CDR3 is built from 15 residues. Germline V gene data show CDR1 as LNHDA and CDR2 as SQIVND (reference sequence). This chain's CDR3 is CASSIDSGSYNEQFF. The CDR3 region has the DNA TGTGCCAGTAGTATAGATAGCGGGAGCTACAATGAGCAGTTCTTC.

About this clone itself: The sample has other DNA sequences that encode this CDR3 too. The rearrangement links TRBV5-1 to TRBJ1-4; no definite D call. Trimming removed 0 bases from V and 0 bases from J, with 6 bases in between. CDR3 length equals 15 residues. Looked up from germline, CDR1 is SGHRS and CDR2 is YFSETQ. The CDR3 spells CASSLERATNEKLFF. DNA of the CDR3: TGCGCCAGCAGCTTGGAAAGGGCAACTAATGAAAAACTGTTTTTT.

J is TRBJ2-1 and V is TRBV6-5; possible D gene TRBD2, 5 bases. Germline values: CDR1 MNHEY, CDR2 SVGAGI. This CDR3 is 14 amino acids long. Trimming pared 0 bases from V and 9 bases from J, leaving 12 bases between. The CDR3 DNA is TGTGCCAGCAGTTACTCACGGGGTCTAGGTGAGCAGTTCTTC. Translation gives CASSYSRGLGEQFF.

The chain carries TRBV7-2 and TRBJ2-7; 7 positions agree with TRBD2. The CDR3 is made up of 15 amino acids. CDR1 and CDR2 from the germline V gene are SGHTA and FQGNSA. Trimming cost V 3 bases and J 0 bases; bases outside gene matches: 5. The CDR3 DNA reads as TGTGCCAGCAGCTTTGGCGGGAGTAGCTCCTACGAGCAGTACTTC. Residues: CASSFGGSSSYEQYF.

This clone was counted once. The chain is built from TRBV27 and TRBJ2-5; possible D gene TRBD2, 6 bases. This CDR3 comprises 14 residues. Germline CDR1 is MNHEY and CDR2 is SMNVEV (reference sequence). V lost 8 bases to trimming and J lost 1 base, with 14 bases between them. CDR3 amino acids: CASAPRGIQETQYF. Written as DNA, the CDR3 is TGTGCCAGCGCCCCGCGGGGAATCCAAGAGACCCAGTACTTC.

In DNA form, the CDR3 reads TGTGCCAGCAGCTTGGGACAGGGAACCTGGAATGAGCAGTTCTTC. Protein: CASSLGQGTWNEQFF. The chain links TRBV5-5 to TRBJ2-1; the match to TRBD1 covers 7 bases. V gave up 0 bases and J gave up 7 bases; unmatched junction bases: 7. The CDR3 covers 15 residues. Per the germline V gene, CDR1 is SGHKS and CDR2 is YYEKEE (reference sequence). Supplemented by reference TRBV5-5 and TRBJ2-1, the full variable domain reads DAGVTQSPTHLIKTRGQQVTLRCSPISGHKSVSWYQQVLGQGPQFIFQYYEKEERGRGNFPDRFSARQFPNYSSELNVNALLLGDSALYLCASSLGQGTWNEQFFGPGTRLTVL.

This chain joins TRBV7-2 and TRBJ2-1; D gene unclear. The germline gives CDR1 SGHTA, CDR2 FQGNSA. Trimming took 5 bases from V and 0 from J, leaving 5 bases between them. This CDR3 contains 13 residues. The CDR3 region is CASSDFSYNEQFF. The CDR3, as DNA: TGTGCCAGCAGCGACTTCTCCTACAATGAGCAGTTCTTC.

The chain joins TRBV12-5 to TRBJ2-3, with D perhaps being TRBD1 or TRBD2 (5 bases each). The CDR3 loop spans 15 amino acids. Per germline, CDR1 LGHNT and CDR2 FRNRAP. V was pared by 1 base and J by 2 bases, with 10 bases between. The CDR3 nucleotides read TGTGCTAGTGGTTTGGGGGGGACGAACACAGATACGCAGTATTTT. Its translation is CASGLGGTNTDTQYF. Full variable domain (rest looked up from reference TRBV12-5 and TRBJ2-3): DARVTQTPRHKVTEMGQEVTMRCQPILGHNTVFWYRQTMMQGLELLAYFRNRAPLDDSGMPKDRFSAEMPDATLATLKIQPSEPRDSAVYFCASGLGGTNTDTQYFGPGTRLTVL.

Only one count was recorded for this clone. This chain uses TRBV4-2 with TRBJ1-4, with TRBD1 as a possible D gene (5 bases). Trimming removed 0 bases from V and 7 bases from J, with 12 bases in between. CDR1 is LGHNA, CDR2 YNFKEQ, per germline. CDR3 length equals 15 residues. The DNA of the CDR3 is TGTGCCAGCAGCCAAGACCCGGGGGTGGGTGAAAAACTGTTTTTT. Its protein product is CASSQDPGVGEKLFF.

CDR3 protein: CASSYLQGSQPQHF. DNA of the CDR3: TGTGCCAGCAGTTACCTACAGGGGAGCCAGCCCCAGCATTTT. The genes are TRBV6-6 and TRBJ1-5; 7 bases are shared with TRBD1. Germline CDR1 and CDR2: MNHNY and SVGAGI (reference sequence). J was trimmed by 7 bases and V by 2 bases; bases with no gene match: 5. The CDR3 is 14 residues long.

This chain connects TRBV11-2 to TRBJ2-2; TRBD2 aligns across 10 bases. CDR3 size: 16 residues. In germline, CDR1 is SGHAT, CDR2 FQNNGV. V dropped 5 bases and J dropped 2; count of bases not matched to a gene: 5. CDR3 amino acids: CASSHGLAANTGELFF. The CDR3 coding sequence is TGTGCCAGCAGCCATGGACTAGCGGCAAACACCGGGGAGCTGTTTTTT.

The genes are TRBV7-2 and TRBJ2-7, with D tentatively TRBD1 or TRBD2 (5 bases each). CDR1 is SGHTA, CDR2 FQGNSA, per germline. Trimming took 2 bases from V and 1 from J, leaving 15 bases between them. The CDR3 length is 16 residues. The CDR3 DNA sequence: TGTGCCAGCAGCTTAAACCGACGGGGACCTTCCTACGAGCAGTACTTC. This codes for CASSLNRRGPSYEQYF.

This clone has just one count. This sequence joins TRBV7-9 and TRBJ2-5; D gene ambiguous. V lost 3 bases to trimming and J lost 4 bases, with 6 bases between them. The germline V gene has CDR1 SEHNR and CDR2 FQNEAQ (reference sequence). The CDR3 contains 12 residues. CDR3 protein: CASSFFGETQYF. The CDR3 DNA sequence: TGTGCCAGCAGCTTTTTCGGAGAGACCCAGTACTTC.

The CDR3 coding sequence is TGCAGCGGGTTCGGACAGGGACTGAACACTGAAGCTTTCTTT. Translated: CSGFGQGLNTEAFF. This sequence joins TRBV29-1 and TRBJ1-1, with 8 bases aligning to TRBD1. Germline V gene sequence: CDR1 SQVTM, CDR2 ANQGSEA. With V trimmed by 7 bases and J by 0 bases, 7 bases remained unmatched. The CDR3 totals 14 residues. Together with reference TRBV29-1 and TRBJ1-1, the CDR3 gives the full variable domain: SAVISQKPSRDICQRGTSLTIQCQVDSQVTMMFWYRQQPGQSLTLIATANQGSEATYESGFVIDKFPISRPNLTFSTLTVSNMSPEDSSIYLCSGFGQGLNTEAFFGQGTRLTVV.